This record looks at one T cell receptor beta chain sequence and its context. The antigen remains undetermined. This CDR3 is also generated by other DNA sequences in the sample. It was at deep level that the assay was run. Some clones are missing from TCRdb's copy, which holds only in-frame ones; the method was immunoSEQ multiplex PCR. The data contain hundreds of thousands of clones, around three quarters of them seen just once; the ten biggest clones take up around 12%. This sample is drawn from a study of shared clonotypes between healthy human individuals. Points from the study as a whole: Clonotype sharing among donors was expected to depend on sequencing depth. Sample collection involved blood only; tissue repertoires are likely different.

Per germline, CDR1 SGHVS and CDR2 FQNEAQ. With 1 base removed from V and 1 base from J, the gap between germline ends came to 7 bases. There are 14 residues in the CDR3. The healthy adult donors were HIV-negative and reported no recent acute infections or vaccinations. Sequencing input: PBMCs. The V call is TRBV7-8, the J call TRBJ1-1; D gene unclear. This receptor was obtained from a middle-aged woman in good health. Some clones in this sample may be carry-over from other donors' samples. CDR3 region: CASSLVAGNTEAFF. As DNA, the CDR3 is TGTGCCAGCAGCTTAGTAGCAGGGAACACTGAAGCTTTCTTT.